This T cell receptor (beta chain) was identified in a study of shared clonotypes between healthy human individuals. The V end lost 6 bases, the J end lost 1 base, and 7 bases lay between the germline ends. Per the germline V gene, CDR1 is MNHNY and CDR2 is SVGAGI (reference sequence). The length of the CDR3 is 13 residues. A word on this clone: The same CDR3 can be traced to other DNA sequences in this sample.

The method was immunoSEQ multiplex PCR; TCRdb's version includes in-frame clones alone and lacks a portion of them. Here the sample spans around 720,000 clones, about three quarters being singletons. Sequenced sample: memory CD4+ T cells sorted from blood. Subset of the sample: CD45RA-negative fraction. V gene TRBV6-6 combines with J gene TRBJ1-5; a possible D gene is TRBD1 (5 bases). The receptor was isolated from a young woman in good health. CDR3 protein: CASSRDSNQPQHF. CDR3 DNA sequence: TGTGCCAGCAGCCGGGACAGCAATCAGCCCCAGCATTTT.